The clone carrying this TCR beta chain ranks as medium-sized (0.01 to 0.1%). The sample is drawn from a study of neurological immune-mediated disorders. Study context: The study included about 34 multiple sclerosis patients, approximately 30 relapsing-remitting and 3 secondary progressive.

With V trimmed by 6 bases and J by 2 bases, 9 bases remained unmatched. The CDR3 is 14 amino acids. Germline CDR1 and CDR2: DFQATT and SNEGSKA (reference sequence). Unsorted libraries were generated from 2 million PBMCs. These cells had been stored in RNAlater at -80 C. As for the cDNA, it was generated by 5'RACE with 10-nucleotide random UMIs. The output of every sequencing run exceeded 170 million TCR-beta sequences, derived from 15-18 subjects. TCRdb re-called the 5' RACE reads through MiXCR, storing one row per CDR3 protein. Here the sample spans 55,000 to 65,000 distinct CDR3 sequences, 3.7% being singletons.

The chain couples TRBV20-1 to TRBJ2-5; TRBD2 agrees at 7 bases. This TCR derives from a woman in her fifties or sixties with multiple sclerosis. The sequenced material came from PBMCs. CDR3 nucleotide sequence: TGCAGTGCCCCTCCAACTAGCGTACAAGAGACCCAGTACTTC. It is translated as CSAPPTSVQETQYF.